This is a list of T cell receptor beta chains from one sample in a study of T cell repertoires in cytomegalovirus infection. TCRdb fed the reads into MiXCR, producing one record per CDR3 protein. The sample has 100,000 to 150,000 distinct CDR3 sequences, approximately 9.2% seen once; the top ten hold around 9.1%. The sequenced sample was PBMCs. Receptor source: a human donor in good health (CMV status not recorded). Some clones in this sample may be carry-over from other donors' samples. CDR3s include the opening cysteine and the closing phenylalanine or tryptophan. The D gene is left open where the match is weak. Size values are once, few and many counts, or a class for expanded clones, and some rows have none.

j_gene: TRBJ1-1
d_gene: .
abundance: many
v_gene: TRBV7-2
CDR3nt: TGTGCCAGCAGCCAATCGACAGGTTGGGCTTTCTTT
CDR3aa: CASSQSTGWAFF

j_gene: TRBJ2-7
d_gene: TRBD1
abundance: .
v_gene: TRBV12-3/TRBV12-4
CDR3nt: TGTGCCAGCAGTTTTGGGGCAGGGGGTTTCGAGCAGTACTTC
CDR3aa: CASSFGAGGFEQYF

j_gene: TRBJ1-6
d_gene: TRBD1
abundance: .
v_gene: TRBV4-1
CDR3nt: TGCGCCAGCAGCCCCCGGACAGGGCGGAGTTCACCCCTCCACTTT
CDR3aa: CASSPRTGRSSPLHF

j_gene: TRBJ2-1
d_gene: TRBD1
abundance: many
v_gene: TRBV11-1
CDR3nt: TGTGCCAGCAGCTCCGGACAGGGTCCCTACAATGAGCAGTTCTTC
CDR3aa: CASSSGQGPYNEQFF

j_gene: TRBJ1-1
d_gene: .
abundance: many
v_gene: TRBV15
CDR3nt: TGTGCCACCAGCAGGACTCCAGTCACTGAAGCTTTCTTT
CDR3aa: CATSRTPVTEAFF

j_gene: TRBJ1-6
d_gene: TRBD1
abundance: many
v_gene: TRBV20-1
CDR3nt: TGCAGTGCGCCCCCAGGGGGGTTCAGCGGTTCACCCCTCCACTTT
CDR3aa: CSAPPGGFSGSPLHF

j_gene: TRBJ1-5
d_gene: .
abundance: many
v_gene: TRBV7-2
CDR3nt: TGTGCCAGCAGCTTAACTTCCGGGGGGAATCAGCCCCAGCATTTT
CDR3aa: CASSLTSGGNQPQHF

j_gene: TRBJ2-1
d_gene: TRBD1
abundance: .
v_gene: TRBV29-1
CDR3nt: TGCAGCGTTGAAGCGGGACAGCCCTACAATGAGCAGTTCTTC
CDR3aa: CSVEAGQPYNEQFF

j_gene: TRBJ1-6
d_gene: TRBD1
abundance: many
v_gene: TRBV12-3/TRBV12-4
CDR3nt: TGTGCCAGCAGTTTAAGGTCCCCGACAGGGGGCTCCTATAATTCACCCCTCCACTTT
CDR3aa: CASSLRSPTGGSYNSPLHF

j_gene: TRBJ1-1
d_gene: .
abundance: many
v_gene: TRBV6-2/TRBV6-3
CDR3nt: TGTGCCACCGCGCGGAGCAACACTGAAGCTTTCTTT
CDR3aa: CATARSNTEAFF

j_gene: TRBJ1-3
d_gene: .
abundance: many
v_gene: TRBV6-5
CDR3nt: TGTGCCAGCAGTTACCAGGGGTCTGGAAACACCATATATTTT
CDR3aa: CASSYQGSGNTIYF

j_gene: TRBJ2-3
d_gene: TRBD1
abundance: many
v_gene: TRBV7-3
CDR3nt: TGTGCCAGCAGCCAAGTATCGGGACAGGGGGGGTATACGCAGTATTTT
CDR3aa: CASSQVSGQGGYTQYF

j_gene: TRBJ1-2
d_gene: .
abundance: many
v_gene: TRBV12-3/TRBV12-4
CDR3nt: TGTGCCAGCAGTTTAGGGGACCGAGGCTACACCTTC
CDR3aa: CASSLGDRGYTF

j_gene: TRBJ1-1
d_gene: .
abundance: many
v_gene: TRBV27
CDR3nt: TGTGCCAGCAGTTTATCCTCGGGACTGAACACTGAAGCTTTCTTT
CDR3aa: CASSLSSGLNTEAFF

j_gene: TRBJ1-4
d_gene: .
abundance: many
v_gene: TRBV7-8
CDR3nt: TGTGCCAGCAGCTTAGACCGAACTAATGAAAAACTGTTTTTT
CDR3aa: CASSLDRTNEKLFF

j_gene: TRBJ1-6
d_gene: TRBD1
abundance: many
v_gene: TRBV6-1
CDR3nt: TGTGCCAGCAGTCCTTGGACAGGGCTGAGCTCCTATAATTCACCCCTCCACTTT
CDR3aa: CASSPWTGLSSYNSPLHF

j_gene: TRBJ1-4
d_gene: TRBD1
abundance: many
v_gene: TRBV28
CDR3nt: TGTGCCACGCGACAGGGGGGAGAAAAACTGTTTTTT
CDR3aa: CATRQGGEKLFF

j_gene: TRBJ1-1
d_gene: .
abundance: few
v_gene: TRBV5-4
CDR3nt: TGTGCCAGCAGCTTGTTGGTCGGAGAAGCTTTCTTT
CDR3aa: CASSLLVGEAFF

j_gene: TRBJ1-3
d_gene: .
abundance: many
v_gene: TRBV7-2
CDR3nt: TGTGCCAGCAGCTTAGCTGCCGGGACGTACTCTGGAAACACCATATATTTT
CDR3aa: CASSLAAGTYSGNTIYF

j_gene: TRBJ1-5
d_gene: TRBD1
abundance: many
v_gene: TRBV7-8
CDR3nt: TGTGCCAGCAGCCCAACACAGGGGGACCAGCCCCAGCATTTT
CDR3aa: CASSPTQGDQPQHF

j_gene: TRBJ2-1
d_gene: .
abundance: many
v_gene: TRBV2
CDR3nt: TGTGCCAGCAGTGGAAGATGGGACATAACCTACAATGAGCAGTTCTTC
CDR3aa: CASSGRWDITYNEQFF

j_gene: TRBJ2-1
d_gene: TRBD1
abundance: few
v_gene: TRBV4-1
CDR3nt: TGCGCCAGCAGCCAGCACCGGGACAGCTCCTACAATGAGCAGTTCTTC
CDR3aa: CASSQHRDSSYNEQFF

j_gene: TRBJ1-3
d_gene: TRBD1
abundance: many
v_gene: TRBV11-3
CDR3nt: TGTGCCAGCAGCTCAAGACAGGGTGCGGAAGGAAACACCATATATTTT
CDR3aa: CASSSRQGAEGNTIYF

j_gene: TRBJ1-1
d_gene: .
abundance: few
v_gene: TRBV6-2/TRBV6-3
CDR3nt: TGTGCCAGCAGTTGGGACACGACGAACACTGAAGCTTTCTTT
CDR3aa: CASSWDTTNTEAFF

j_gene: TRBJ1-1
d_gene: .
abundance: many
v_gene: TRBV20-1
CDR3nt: TGCAGTGCCCCGGGACGCGAAGCTTTCTTT
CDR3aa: CSAPGREAFF

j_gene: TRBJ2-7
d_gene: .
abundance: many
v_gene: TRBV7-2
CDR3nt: TGTGCCAGCAGCTTAGGGGTCGAGCAGTACTTC
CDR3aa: CASSLGVEQYF

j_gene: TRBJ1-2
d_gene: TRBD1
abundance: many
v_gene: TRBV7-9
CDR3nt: TGTGCCAGCAGTCGACCGGGACAGGGTTCTTTCGGCTACACCTTC
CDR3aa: CASSRPGQGSFGYTF

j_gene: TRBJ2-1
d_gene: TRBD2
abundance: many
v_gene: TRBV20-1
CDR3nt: TGCAGTGCTGGAGCGGGGGGGTACTCCTACAATGAGCAGTTCTTC
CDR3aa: CSAGAGGYSYNEQFF

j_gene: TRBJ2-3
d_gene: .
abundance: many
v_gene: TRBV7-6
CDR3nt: TGTGCCAGCAGCTTAGAGGACTCGGGGAACACAGATACGCAGTATTTT
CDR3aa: CASSLEDSGNTDTQYF

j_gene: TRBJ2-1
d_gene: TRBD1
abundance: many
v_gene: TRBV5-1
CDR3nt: TGCGCCAGCAGCCAACGACGGACAGGGACTGAGCAGTTCTTC
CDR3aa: CASSQRRTGTEQFF

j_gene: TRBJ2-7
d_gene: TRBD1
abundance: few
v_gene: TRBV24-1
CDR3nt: TGTGCCACCAGTGAGGGGACAGCTTACGAGCAGTACTTC
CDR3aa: CATSEGTAYEQYF

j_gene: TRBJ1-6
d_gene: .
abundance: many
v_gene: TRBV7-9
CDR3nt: TGTGCCAGCAGCTCGCCGGGGGGGAATTCACCCCTCCACTTT
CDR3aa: CASSSPGGNSPLHF

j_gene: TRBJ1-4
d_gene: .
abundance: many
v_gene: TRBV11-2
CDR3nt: TGTGCCAGCAGCTTAGCCCGGCAAGCCGAAAAACTGTTTTTT
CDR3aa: CASSLARQAEKLFF

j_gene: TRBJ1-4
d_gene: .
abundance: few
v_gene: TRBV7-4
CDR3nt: TGTGCCAGCAGCCGAGTCCGGGACGATGAAAAACTGTTTTTT
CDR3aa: CASSRVRDDEKLFF

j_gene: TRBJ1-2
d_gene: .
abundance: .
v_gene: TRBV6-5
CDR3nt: TGTGCCAGCCGGGGGAAAGGGGTCGGCTACACCTTC
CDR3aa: CASRGKGVGYTF

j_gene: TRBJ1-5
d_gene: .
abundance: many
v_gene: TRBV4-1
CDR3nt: TGCGCCAGCAGCCATGGGGGGGGGAGCAATCAGCCCCAGCATTTT
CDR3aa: CASSHGGGSNQPQHF

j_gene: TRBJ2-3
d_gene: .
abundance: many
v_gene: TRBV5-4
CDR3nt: TGTGCCAGCACCGCGAGGGGACACACAGATACGCAGTATTTT
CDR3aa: CASTARGHTDTQYF

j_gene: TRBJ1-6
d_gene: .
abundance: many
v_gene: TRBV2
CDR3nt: TGTGCCAGCAGTGAAGGGAGGGGGACTATTTCACCCCTCCACTTT
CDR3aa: CASSEGRGTISPLHF

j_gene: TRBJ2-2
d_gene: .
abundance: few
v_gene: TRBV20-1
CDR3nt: TGCAGTGCCCCGGGAGGGGGCCACGGGGAGCTGTTTTTT
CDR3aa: CSAPGGGHGELFF

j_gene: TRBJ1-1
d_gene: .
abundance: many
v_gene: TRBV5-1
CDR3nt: TGCGCCAGCAGCTTGGCAGAAGGGAATGAAGCTTTCTTT
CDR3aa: CASSLAEGNEAFF

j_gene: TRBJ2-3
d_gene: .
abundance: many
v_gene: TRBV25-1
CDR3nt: TGTGCCAGCAGGACCAATTGGCCGCAGTATTTT
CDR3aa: CASRTNWPQYF

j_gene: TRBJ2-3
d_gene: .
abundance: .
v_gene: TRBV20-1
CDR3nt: TGCAGGGCCAGCCAAGCGGACACAGATACGCAGTATTTT
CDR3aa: CRASQADTDTQYF

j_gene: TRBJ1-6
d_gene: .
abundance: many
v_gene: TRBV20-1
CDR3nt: TGCAGTGCTAGAGGGGACAAGTTTAATTCACCCCTCCACTTT
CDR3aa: CSARGDKFNSPLHF

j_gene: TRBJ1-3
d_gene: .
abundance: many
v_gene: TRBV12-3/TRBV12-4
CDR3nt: TGTGCCAGCAGCCCTCTTCTCGGAGACACCATATATTTT
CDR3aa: CASSPLLGDTIYF

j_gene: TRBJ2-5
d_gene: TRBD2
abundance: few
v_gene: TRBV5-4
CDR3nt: TGTGCCAGCAGCCCGGCCCTAGCGGGGGAAGAGACCCAGTACTTC
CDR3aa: CASSPALAGEETQYF

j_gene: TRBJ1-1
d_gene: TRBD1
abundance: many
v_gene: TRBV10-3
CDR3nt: TGTGCCATCAGTGAAATTGCAGGGGGTGAGAAAGCTTTCTTT
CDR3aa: CAISEIAGGEKAFF

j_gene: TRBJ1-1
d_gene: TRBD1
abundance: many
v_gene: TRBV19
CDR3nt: TGTGCCAGTAGCCAGGGGGACGGCCTCGAAGCTTTCTTT
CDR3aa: CASSQGDGLEAFF

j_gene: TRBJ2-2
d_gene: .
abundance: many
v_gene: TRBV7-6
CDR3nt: TGTGCCAGCAGCTTATCCCCATCTGTAGGTGGAGGAGACACCGGGGAGCTGTTTTTT
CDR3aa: CASSLSPSVGGGDTGELFF

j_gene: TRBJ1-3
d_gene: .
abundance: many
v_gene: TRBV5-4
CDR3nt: TGTGCCAGCAGCTTGGGGGGTATAGAATCTGGAAACACCATATATTTT
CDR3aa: CASSLGGIESGNTIYF

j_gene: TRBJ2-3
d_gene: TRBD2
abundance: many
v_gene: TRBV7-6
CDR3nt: TGTGCCAGCAGCTTAACTAGCGGGGGCCGCACAGATACGCAGTATTTT
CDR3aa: CASSLTSGGRTDTQYF

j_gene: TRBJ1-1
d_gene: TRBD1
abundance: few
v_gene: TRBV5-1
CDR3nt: TGCGCCAGCAGTCGGACAGGAGACACTGAAGCTTTCTTT
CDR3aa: CASSRTGDTEAFF

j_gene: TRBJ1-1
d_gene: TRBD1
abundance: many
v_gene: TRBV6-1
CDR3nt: TGTGCCAGCAGGGATTCTCGGGGACAGGGCCACACTGAAGCTTTCTTT
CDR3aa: CASRDSRGQGHTEAFF

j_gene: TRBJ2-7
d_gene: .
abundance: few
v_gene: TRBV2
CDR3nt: TGTGCCAGCAGAAGGGATCTGGTCTACGAGCAGTACTTC
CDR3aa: CASRRDLVYEQYF

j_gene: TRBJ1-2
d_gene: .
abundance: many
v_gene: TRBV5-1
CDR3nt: TGCGCCAGCAGCTTGGCAGGGGACTATGGCTACACCTTC
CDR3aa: CASSLAGDYGYTF

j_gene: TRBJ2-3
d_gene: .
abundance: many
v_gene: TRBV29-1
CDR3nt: TGCGCAGCGTGGGGCAGGCTTACCACAGATACGCAGTATTTT
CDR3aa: CAAWGRLTTDTQYF

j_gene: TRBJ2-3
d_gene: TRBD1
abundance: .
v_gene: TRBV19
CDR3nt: TGTGCCAGTAACCTCCGGGACAGGGGGACAGATACGCAGTATTTT
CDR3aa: CASNLRDRGTDTQYF

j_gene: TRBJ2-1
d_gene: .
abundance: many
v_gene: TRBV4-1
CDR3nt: TGCGCCAGCAGCCGCGAATCAAGCTCCTACAATGAGCAGTTCTTC
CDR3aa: CASSRESSSYNEQFF

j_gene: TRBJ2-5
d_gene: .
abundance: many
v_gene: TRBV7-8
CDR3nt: TGTGCCAGCAGCTTAGCCCCCGGGGTACAAGAGACCCAGTACTTC
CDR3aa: CASSLAPGVQETQYF

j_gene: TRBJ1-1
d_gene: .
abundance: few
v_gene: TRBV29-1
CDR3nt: TGCAGCGTTGACCTGGGCTTTGAAGCTTTCTTT
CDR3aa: CSVDLGFEAFF